This entry describes one T cell receptor (beta chain). This entry comes from a study of T cell changes during pregnancy in multiple sclerosis. CDR3 length: 15 residues. Trimming cost V 0 bases and J 0 bases, with 6 bases left between them. Germline CDR1 and CDR2: SEHNR and FQNEAQ (reference sequence). Clones were sequenced by immunoSEQ multiplex PCR, and TCRdb holds only the in-frame ones, with some missing. The sample records tens of thousands of clones, around 89% being singletons. The sequenced sample was CD4+ T cells from peripheral blood mononuclear cells, obtained in the second trimester of pregnancy. The origin of this receptor is a female donor with multiple sclerosis, enrolled in a pregnancy study. The rearrangement links TRBV7-9 to TRBJ2-1, with D maybe TRBD1 (6 bases). The CDR3 loop is CASSLATGSYNEQFF. The CDR3 coding sequence is TGTGCCAGCAGCTTAGCGACAGGCTCCTACAATGAGCAGTTCTTC.